In its sample, the clone carrying this T cell receptor beta chain was seen a few times. Its antigen is still unknown. The data belong to a study of CD8 T cells in ankylosing spondylitis. General observations from the study: The authors reported significant enrichment of disease-linked clones in matched ankylosing spondylitis synovial fluid.

TCRdb recomputed calls from the 5' RACE reads with MiXCR, one row per CDR3 protein. The sample contains around 330,000 distinct CDR3 sequences, more than 9% of which appear only once. There are 12 residues in the CDR3. J lost 7 bases, V lost 5 bases, and 4 bases had no gene match. The chain carries TRBV12-3 or TRBV12-4 and TRBJ1-2; 7 positions match TRBD1. Specimen: blood, either unsorted or a sorted T cell fraction (not recorded which). The TCR sequence derives from a female donor with ankylosing spondylitis or in good health (not recorded which). The CDR3 here is CASSPRQGGYTF. The CDR3 coding sequence is TGTGCCAGCAGTCCAAGACAGGGTGGCTACACCTTC.